This is a list of T cell receptor beta chains from one sample in a study of radiotherapy plus CTLA-4 blockade in lung cancer. This table comes from immunoSEQ multiplex PCR, and its TCRdb copy is limited to in-frame clones, with some not included. The sample has 50,000 or so clones, approximately 80% seen once. The sequencing used peripheral blood, collected from a patient treated with radiotherapy plus ipilimumab. Receptors were obtained from a human donor with non-small cell lung cancer who had a partial response to radiotherapy plus ipilimumab. Both conserved end residues are part of each CDR3. A D gene is named only where the DNA matches it firmly. Expanded clones are given a class, and other clones once, few, many or no size at all.

j_call: TRBJ1-2; d_call: NA; v_call: TRBV6-5; clone_size: NA; cdr3_aa: CASSYYSSHRGYTF; cdr3_nt: TGTGCCAGCAGTTACTACTCGTCGCACCGAGGCTACACCTTC
j_call: TRBJ2-7; d_call: NA; v_call: TRBV6-5; clone_size: once; cdr3_aa: CASSYSRQASYEQYF; cdr3_nt: TGTGCCAGCAGTTACTCGCGACAGGCCTCCTACGAGCAGTACTTC
j_call: TRBJ2-7; d_call: NA; v_call: TRBV7-2; clone_size: NA; cdr3_aa: CASSWDLTYEQYF; cdr3_nt: TGTGCCAGCAGCTGGGACTTAACCTACGAGCAGTACTTC
j_call: TRBJ2-7; d_call: NA; v_call: TRBV11-3; clone_size: NA; cdr3_aa: CASSFWRTSYEQYF; cdr3_nt: TGTGCCAGCAGCTTCTGGCGGACATCCTACGAGCAGTACTTC
j_call: TRBJ2-5; d_call: NA; v_call: TRBV27; clone_size: once; cdr3_aa: CASSPGGMEETQYF; cdr3_nt: TGTGCCAGCAGTCCAGGGGGGATGGAGGAGACCCAGTACTTC
j_call: TRBJ2-5; d_call: TRBD2; v_call: TRBV6-5; clone_size: once; cdr3_aa: CASTNGGGEQETQYF; cdr3_nt: TGTGCCAGCACCAACGGGGGAGGGGAACAAGAGACCCAGTACTTC
j_call: TRBJ2-1; d_call: NA; v_call: TRBV5-1; clone_size: NA; cdr3_aa: CASTELDTSYNEQFF; cdr3_nt: TGCGCCAGCACCGAACTAGACACCTCCTACAATGAGCAGTTCTTC
j_call: TRBJ2-5; d_call: TRBD1; v_call: TRBV7-3; clone_size: NA; cdr3_aa: CASSRGRSETQYF; cdr3_nt: TGTGCCAGCAGCAGGGGGCGGTCAGAGACCCAGTACTTC
j_call: TRBJ2-3; d_call: NA; v_call: TRBV2; clone_size: NA; cdr3_aa: CASSAAADTQYF; cdr3_nt: TGTGCCAGCAGTGCCGCGGCAGATACGCAGTATTTT
j_call: TRBJ2-1; d_call: TRBD2; v_call: TRBV6-6; clone_size: NA; cdr3_aa: CASRVIAGGRNEQFF; cdr3_nt: TGTGCCAGCAGGGTTATAGCGGGGGGGCGCAATGAGCAGTTCTTC
j_call: TRBJ2-7; d_call: NA; v_call: TRBV7-2; clone_size: NA; cdr3_aa: CASSLSRASSYEQYF; cdr3_nt: TGTGCCAGCAGCTTAAGCAGGGCGAGCTCCTACGAGCAGTACTTC
j_call: TRBJ1-4; d_call: TRBD1; v_call: TRBV18; clone_size: NA; cdr3_aa: CASSPRGGNNEKLFF; cdr3_nt: TGTGCCAGCTCACCACGAGGGGGCAATAATGAAAAACTGTTTTTT
j_call: TRBJ1-5; d_call: NA; v_call: TRBV6-1; clone_size: NA; cdr3_aa: CASRPKGDSNQPQHF; cdr3_nt: TGTGCCAGCCGACCAAAGGGGGATAGCAATCAGCCCCAGCATTTT
j_call: TRBJ2-7; d_call: NA; v_call: TRBV6-1; clone_size: NA; cdr3_aa: CASSEATGREQYF; cdr3_nt: TGTGCCAGCAGTGAAGCGACAGGCCGCGAGCAGTACTTC
j_call: TRBJ2-7; d_call: TRBD1; v_call: TRBV27; clone_size: NA; cdr3_aa: CASSPRQGGGSYEQYF; cdr3_nt: TGTGCCAGCAGTCCACGACAGGGTGGTGGGTCCTACGAGCAGTACTTC
j_call: TRBJ1-2; d_call: NA; v_call: TRBV19; clone_size: NA; cdr3_aa: CASGLTVSEGYTF; cdr3_nt: TGTGCCAGCGGCCTTACAGTGTCGGAAGGCTACACCTTC
j_call: TRBJ2-3; d_call: TRBD2; v_call: TRBV7-2; clone_size: NA; cdr3_aa: CASSLGPSGGAADTQYF; cdr3_nt: TGTGCCAGCAGCTTAGGGCCTAGCGGGGGGGCCGCAGATACGCAGTATTTT
j_call: TRBJ2-1; d_call: TRBD2; v_call: TRBV4-1; clone_size: NA; cdr3_aa: CASSQDEGTNYNEQFF; cdr3_nt: TGCGCCAGCAGCCAAGATGAGGGGACTAACTACAATGAGCAGTTCTTC
j_call: TRBJ2-7; d_call: TRBD1; v_call: TRBV5-1; clone_size: NA; cdr3_aa: CASSLGTGGLHEQYF; cdr3_nt: TGCGCCAGCAGCTTGGGGACAGGGGGCTTACACGAGCAGTACTTC
j_call: TRBJ1-6; d_call: NA; v_call: TRBV9; clone_size: NA; cdr3_aa: CASSDSDSYASPLHF; cdr3_nt: TGTGCCAGCAGCGACAGCGACAGTTATGCTTCACCCCTCCACTTT
j_call: TRBJ1-5; d_call: NA; v_call: TRBV19; clone_size: NA; cdr3_aa: CASSSLRGNQPQHF; cdr3_nt: TGTGCCAGTAGTTCCCTCCGGGGGAATCAGCCCCAGCATTTT
j_call: TRBJ2-7; d_call: NA; v_call: TRBV21-1; clone_size: few; cdr3_aa: CASTCGGWFYEQYF; cdr3_nt: TGTGCCAGCACCTGCGGGGGGTGGTTTTACGAGCAGTACTTC
j_call: TRBJ1-3; d_call: NA; v_call: TRBV12-5; clone_size: NA; cdr3_aa: CASGLRRVSGNTIYF; cdr3_nt: TGTGCTAGTGGTTTGCGGAGGGTCTCTGGAAACACCATATATTTT
j_call: TRBJ2-7; d_call: TRBD2; v_call: TRBV5-6; clone_size: NA; cdr3_aa: CASSWPAGLTYEQYF; cdr3_nt: TGTGCCAGCAGCTGGCCAGCGGGGCTGACCTACGAGCAGTACTTC
j_call: TRBJ2-7; d_call: NA; v_call: TRBV9; clone_size: NA; cdr3_aa: CASSVAGGPYEQYF; cdr3_nt: TGTGCCAGCAGCGTAGCGGGGGGCCCCTACGAGCAGTACTTC
j_call: TRBJ1-5; d_call: NA; v_call: TRBV10-1; clone_size: NA; cdr3_aa: CASSATTGQPQHF; cdr3_nt: TGCGCCAGCAGTGCAACCACGGGGCAGCCCCAGCATTTT
j_call: TRBJ1-2; d_call: NA; v_call: TRBV19; clone_size: NA; cdr3_aa: CASSIDDFGTYGYTF; cdr3_nt: TGTGCCAGTAGTATAGACGACTTTGGCACCTATGGCTACACCTTC
j_call: TRBJ1-4; d_call: NA; v_call: TRBV7-9; clone_size: NA; cdr3_aa: CASSQRTAPTNEKLFF; cdr3_nt: TGTGCCAGCAGCCAAAGGACAGCCCCAACTAATGAAAAACTGTTTTTT
j_call: TRBJ1-5; d_call: NA; v_call: TRBV15; clone_size: NA; cdr3_aa: CATSRDLGGGGNQPQHF; cdr3_nt: TGTGCCACCAGCAGAGATTTGGGGGGAGGAGGCAATCAGCCCCAGCATTTT
j_call: TRBJ2-2; d_call: NA; v_call: TRBV6-1; clone_size: NA; cdr3_aa: CASKGGSTGELFF; cdr3_nt: TGTGCCAGCAAGGGGGGGTCCACCGGGGAGCTGTTTTTT
j_call: TRBJ2-1; d_call: TRBD2; v_call: TRBV5-1; clone_size: NA; cdr3_aa: CASSLLGGNYNEQFF; cdr3_nt: TGCGCCAGCAGCTTGTTGGGGGGGAACTACAATGAGCAGTTCTTC
j_call: TRBJ1-4; d_call: NA; v_call: TRBV6-1; clone_size: NA; cdr3_aa: CASTYGGLNEKLFF; cdr3_nt: TGTGCCAGCACCTATGGAGGGCTTAATGAAAAACTGTTTTTT
j_call: TRBJ1-3; d_call: NA; v_call: TRBV15; clone_size: NA; cdr3_aa: CATSREGRGDGNTIYF; cdr3_nt: TGTGCCACCAGCAGAGAGGGCAGGGGAGACGGAAACACCATATATTTT
j_call: TRBJ2-5; d_call: NA; v_call: TRBV29-1; clone_size: NA; cdr3_aa: CSVGTGRGTQYF; cdr3_nt: TGCAGCGTGGGTACAGGCCGCGGGACCCAGTACTTC
j_call: TRBJ1-5; d_call: NA; v_call: TRBV10-3; clone_size: medium-sized; cdr3_aa: CAISDGPGQNNQPQHF; cdr3_nt: TGTGCCATCAGTGACGGGCCGGGACAAAACAATCAGCCCCAGCATTTT
j_call: TRBJ2-7; d_call: TRBD1; v_call: TRBV6-5; clone_size: NA; cdr3_aa: CASSYSGTGVYEQYF; cdr3_nt: TGTGCCAGCAGTTATTCCGGGACAGGCGTGTACGAGCAGTACTTC
j_call: TRBJ1-2; d_call: TRBD1; v_call: TRBV7-8; clone_size: NA; cdr3_aa: CASSSLTVWTGNGYTF; cdr3_nt: TGTGCCAGCAGCTCCTTGACCGTCTGGACAGGGAATGGCTACACCTTC
j_call: TRBJ2-5; d_call: TRBD2; v_call: TRBV10-3; clone_size: NA; cdr3_aa: CAISEGTVAGGETQYF; cdr3_nt: TGTGCCATCAGTGAGGGGACGGTAGCGGGGGGTGAGACCCAGTACTTC
j_call: TRBJ1-5; d_call: NA; v_call: TRBV19; clone_size: NA; cdr3_aa: CASSMNGGRYSNQPQHF; cdr3_nt: TGTGCCAGTAGTATGAACGGGGGAAGATATAGCAATCAGCCCCAGCATTTT
j_call: TRBJ1-2; d_call: TRBD1; v_call: TRBV4-1; clone_size: NA; cdr3_aa: CASSQGQGGSFNYGYTF; cdr3_nt: TGCGCCAGCAGCCAGGGACAGGGGGGGTCTTTTAACTATGGCTACACCTTC
j_call: TRBJ1-2; d_call: NA; v_call: TRBV12-5; clone_size: NA; cdr3_aa: CASGLDRSYGYTF; cdr3_nt: TGTGCTAGTGGTTTGGACAGGAGCTATGGCTACACCTTC
j_call: TRBJ2-5; d_call: TRBD1; v_call: TRBV9; clone_size: NA; cdr3_aa: CASSVGTGDGETQYF; cdr3_nt: TGTGCCAGCAGCGTGGGGACAGGGGACGGAGAGACCCAGTACTTC
j_call: TRBJ2-4; d_call: NA; v_call: TRBV11-2; clone_size: NA; cdr3_aa: CASSLDLLPRNIQYF; cdr3_nt: TGTGCCAGCAGCTTAGATCTACTGCCACGGAACATTCAGTACTTC
j_call: TRBJ1-5; d_call: TRBD1; v_call: TRBV5-8; clone_size: NA; cdr3_aa: CASSGRQGSGQPQHF; cdr3_nt: TGTGCCAGCAGCGGACGACAGGGGTCGGGGCAGCCCCAGCATTTT
j_call: TRBJ2-1; d_call: TRBD2; v_call: TRBV4-1; clone_size: NA; cdr3_aa: CASSQVGLAGNEQFF; cdr3_nt: TGCGCCAGCAGCCAAGTCGGGTTAGCGGGGAATGAGCAGTTCTTC
j_call: TRBJ2-3; d_call: TRBD2; v_call: TRBV9; clone_size: NA; cdr3_aa: CASSVAPSGASTDTQYF; cdr3_nt: TGTGCCAGCAGCGTAGCTCCTAGCGGGGCTTCTACAGATACGCAGTATTTT
j_call: TRBJ2-7; d_call: TRBD2; v_call: TRBV7-8; clone_size: NA; cdr3_aa: CASQKTSGGIKTYEQYF; cdr3_nt: TGTGCCAGCCAGAAGACTAGCGGGGGGATAAAAACCTACGAGCAGTACTTC
j_call: TRBJ1-5; d_call: NA; v_call: TRBV11-2; clone_size: NA; cdr3_aa: CASSSVTGRNQPQHF; cdr3_nt: TGTGCCAGCAGCTCTGTCACAGGTCGCAATCAGCCCCAGCATTTT
j_call: TRBJ2-2; d_call: TRBD2; v_call: TRBV10-2; clone_size: once; cdr3_aa: CASSSLAGATGELFF; cdr3_nt: TGCGCCAGCAGTTCACTAGCGGGGGCCACCGGGGAGCTGTTTTTT
j_call: TRBJ2-3; d_call: TRBD2; v_call: TRBV4-1; clone_size: NA; cdr3_aa: CASSQVASGGSADTQYF; cdr3_nt: TGCGCCAGCAGCCAAGTGGCTAGCGGGGGGTCGGCAGATACGCAGTATTTT
j_call: TRBJ1-2; d_call: NA; v_call: TRBV6-5; clone_size: NA; cdr3_aa: CAARGGEMDGYTF; cdr3_nt: TGTGCCGCCCGGGGGGGGGAGATGGATGGCTACACCTTC